These 22 T cell receptor beta chains came from one sample sequenced in a study of blood T cell repertoires in COVID-19. Generated by immunoSEQ multiplex PCR, the TCRdb table keeps only in-frame clones and is missing some. The table includes 250,000 to 350,000 clones, around 90% detected once. Sequenced input: PBMCs or T cells enriched from blood (not recorded which). These receptors all stem from a woman between 25 and 40 years old who had recovered from COVID-19.

This chain links TRBV6-5 with TRBJ1-2, with D perhaps TRBD1 (5 bases). CDR1 is MNHEY and CDR2 is SVGAGI in the germline V gene. The CDR3 loop spans 11 amino acids. Deletions cut 4 bases from V and 5 bases from J, with 5 bases between. The CDR3 region is CASSSGYGYTF. The DNA of the CDR3 is TGTGCCAGCAGTTCAGGGTATGGCTACACCTTC.

The gene calls are TRBV9 and TRBJ1-3; possible D gene TRBD1, 6 bases. CDR3 size: 15 residues. CDR1 is SGDLS, CDR2 YYNGEE, per germline. The V gene lost 3 bases and the J gene lost 5 bases, with 15 bases spanning the gap. The DNA for the CDR3 is TGTGCCAGCAGCGGAACCGGGACACCCCGAAACACCATATATTTT. Translating it yields CASSGTGTPRNTIYF.

This clone appeared a few times. Other DNA sequences from this sample encode an identical CDR3 as well. The chain links TRBV5-4 to TRBJ2-7, with 7 bases matching TRBD1. The CDR3 runs 14 residues. J was trimmed by 0 bases and V by 2 bases; bases with no gene match: 2. Germline V gene lookup returns CDR1 SGHNT and CDR2 YYREEE (reference sequence). The CDR3 nucleotides read TGTGCCAGCAGCTTACAGGGGAGCTCCTACGAGCAGTACTTC. Amino acid sequence: CASSLQGSSYEQYF. The entire variable domain, with the rest obtained from reference TRBV5-4 and TRBJ2-7, is as follows: ETGVTQSPTHLIKTRGQQVTLRCSSQSGHNTVSWYQQALGQGPQFIFQYYREEENGRGNFPPRFSGLQFPNYSSELNVNALELDDSALYLCASSLQGSSYEQYFGPGTRLTVT.

This clone was observed many times. The V gene is TRBV5-1, the J gene TRBJ2-3; 9 bases are a match to TRBD2. The CDR3 loop spans 16 amino acids. V lost 6 bases and J lost 0; bases outside the gene matches: 8. Germline lookup yields CDR1 SGHRS and CDR2 YFSETQ. CDR3 coding DNA: TGCGCCAGCACCCGGACTAGCGCTTCTAGCACAGATACGCAGTATTTT. It translates to CASTRTSASSTDTQYF.

The chain uses TRBV4-1 and TRBJ1-2; D may be TRBD1 (5 bases). Germline CDR1 is MGHRA and CDR2 is YSYEKL. The CDR3 runs 12 residues. Trimming cost V 7 bases and J 6 bases, with 12 bases left between them. CDR3 sequence reads: CASNRGGDGYTF. The CDR3 nucleotides read TGCGCCAGCAACCGGGGAGGGGATGGCTACACCTTC.

V is TRBV5-1 and J is TRBJ1-2; the D gene is possibly TRBD1 (6 bases). Germline assignment: CDR1 SGHRS and CDR2 YFSETQ. The CDR3 consists of 13 residues. Trimming pared 4 bases from V and 8 bases from J, leaving 15 bases between. CDR3 DNA: TGCGCCAGCAGCCCTGGGGGGGGCTGGGGCTACACCTTC. Translating gives CASSPGGGWGYTF.

The sample holds one count of this clone. The chain employs TRBV5-1 and TRBJ2-3; 10 bases line up with TRBD2. CDR3 length: 14 residues. The J segment lost 2 bases and the V segment lost 6 bases, leaving 3 bases of the junction unmatched. From germline, CDR1 is SGHRS and CDR2 YFSETQ. CDR3 residues: CASNLAGDTDTQYF. CDR3 nucleotides: TGCGCCAGCAATCTAGCGGGGGACACAGATACGCAGTATTTT.

The chain couples TRBV7-9 to TRBJ2-5; tentative D call: TRBD1 (5 bases). Germline CDR1 reads SEHNR; CDR2 reads FQNEAQ (reference sequence). Trimming took 5 bases from V and 5 from J, leaving 9 bases between them. The CDR3 sequence is 12 residues long. CDR3 in DNA: TGTGCCAGCAGCCCCTACAGGGAGACCCAGTACTTC. Its protein is CASSPYRETQYF.

J is TRBJ1-1 and V is TRBV6-5, with unresolved D. The V gene's germline CDR1 is MNHEY and CDR2 SVGAGI. V gave up 6 bases and J gave up 7 bases, with 12 bases separating them. The CDR3 is made up of 12 amino acids. The CDR3 nucleotides are TGTGCCAGCAGCTTCGGAGCGAATGAAGCTTTCTTT. Translation: CASSFGANEAFF.

V and J are TRBV7-9 and TRBJ2-1; D is unclear. Germline V CDR1 and CDR2: SEHNR, FQNEAQ (reference sequence). V lost 5 bases and J lost 7, with 9 bases in between. This CDR3 is built from 12 residues. The CDR3 loop reads CASSPGWNEQFF. The CDR3, as DNA: TGTGCCAGCAGCCCGGGTTGGAATGAGCAGTTCTTC.

The CDR3 region is CASSQGLAPSYGYTF. The CDR3 region has the DNA TGCGCCAGCAGCCAAGGCCTGGCACCCAGCTATGGCTACACCTTC. The chain employs TRBV4-1 and TRBJ1-2; D remains ambiguous. CDR1 and CDR2 from the germline V gene are MGHRA and YSYEKL. The CDR3 sequence is 15 residues long. V was trimmed by 1 base and J by 4 bases, leaving 13 bases between them.

V is TRBV3-1 (or the pseudogene TRBV3-2) and J is TRBJ1-1, with D unclear. The CDR3 length is 13 residues. Deletions cut 4 bases from V and 6 bases from J, with 12 bases between. CDR1 and CDR2 (germline): LGHDT, YNNKEL (reference sequence). The DNA for the CDR3 is TGTGCCAGCAGCCGCCGGACGGGGTCTGAAGCTTTCTTT. Its translation is CASSRRTGSEAFF.

The rearrangement uses TRBV7-9 and TRBJ2-7, with 7 bases lining up with TRBD1. The ends lost 4 bases at V and 7 bases at J; junction bases unmatched: 13. CDR3 length: 15 residues. Germline V lookup: CDR1 SEHNR, CDR2 FQNEAQ (reference sequence). The CDR3 bases are TGTGCCAGCAGCTCCCCCCGGGACAGTCCCTTGGAGCAGTACTTC. Translating gives CASSSPRDSPLEQYF.

This clone was picked up one time. The chain carries TRBV19 and TRBJ1-3; 7 positions match TRBD1. The CDR3 loop spans 19 amino acids. Trimming removed 1 base from V and 2 bases from J; junction bases left unmatched: 14. Germline CDR1 LNHDA, CDR2 SQIVND (reference sequence). The DNA of the CDR3 is TGTGCCAGTAGTATAGGAGGGGGAGAAGGGGGCGCGCCTGGAAACACCATATATTTT. It yields the protein CASSIGGGEGGAPGNTIYF.

The chain links TRBV7-9 to TRBJ2-7, with D possibly being TRBD2 (7 bases). Germline V gene lookup returns CDR1 SEHNR and CDR2 FQNEAQ (reference sequence). The CDR3 extends over 14 amino acids. The V gene lost 5 bases and the J gene lost 7 bases, with 18 bases spanning the gap. The chain's CDR3 is CASSPGEGVQEQYF. CDR3 DNA sequence: TGTGCCAGCAGCCCCGGGGAGGGGGTGCAAGAGCAGTACTTC.

The chain has TRBV19 and TRBJ2-1; TRBD2 agrees at 7 bases. Germline CDR1 is LNHDA and CDR2 is SQIVND (reference sequence). The J segment lost 8 bases and the V segment lost 7 bases, leaving 14 bases of the junction unmatched. The CDR3 runs 15 residues. CDR3 bases: TGTGCCAGTAAACACCTGGGGGGGGTCACGGATGAGCAGTTCTTC. This translates into CASKHLGGVTDEQFF.

This chain connects TRBV12-3 or TRBV12-4 to TRBJ2-2, with 7 bases identical to TRBD1. Trimming took 7 bases from V and 7 from J; bases not matched to a gene: 6. The CDR3 spans 13 residues. As DNA, the CDR3 is TGTGCCAGCATTAACAGGGGATACGGGGAGCTGTTTTTT. Translating gives CASINRGYGELFF.

The gene calls are TRBV29-1 and TRBJ1-1, with unresolved D. The CDR3 runs 14 residues. CDR1 SQVTM and CDR2 ANQGSEA come from the germline V gene. The V gene lost 6 bases and the J gene lost 7 bases, with 21 bases spanning the gap. The CDR3 DNA reads TGCAGCGTGCATGGACGGCTGAGCGGGGATGAAGCTTTCTTT. Protein product: CSVHGRLSGDEAFF.

A few counts support this clone. The chain recombines TRBV6-5 with TRBJ1-1; D not resolved. The germline V and J ends were trimmed by 7 bases and 5 bases, with 20 bases remaining between them. Germline assignment: CDR1 MNHEY and CDR2 SVGAGI. The CDR3 runs 15 residues. The CDR3 spells CASTKGPGRGTEAFF. The CDR3 nucleotides are TGTGCCAGCACCAAGGGTCCGGGTAGAGGGACTGAAGCTTTCTTT.

V is TRBV5-7 and J is TRBJ1-1; 7 nucleotides match TRBD1. TRBV5-7 is assigned to the ORF class and has an uncertain function. This CDR3 has 17 amino acids. Trimming cost V 0 bases and J 4 bases; bases outside gene matches: 12. The CDR3 here is CASSLESQGGVGTEAFF. CDR3 nucleotides: TGTGCCAGCAGCTTGGAGAGCCAGGGGGGTGTCGGCACTGAAGCTTTCTTT.

V gene TRBV2 combines with J gene TRBJ1-1; D ambiguous. The CDR3 spans 15 residues. With 3 bases removed from V and 4 bases from J, the gap between germline ends came to 15 bases. Germline values: CDR1 SNHLY, CDR2 FYNNEI. In DNA, the CDR3 is TGTGCCAGCAGTGAGATGGCGGTCGTGGTCACTGAAGCTTTCTTT. This gives the protein CASSEMAVVVTEAFF.

The gene calls are TRBV10-1 and TRBJ1-1; D might be TRBD1 (5 bases). The CDR3 covers 16 residues. The ends were cut back, 3 bases at V and 0 bases at J, with 14 bases in the middle. The germline gives CDR1 WNHNN, CDR2 SYGVQD (reference sequence). CDR3 DNA: TGCGCCAGCAGTGACAACCCGGGAGGGGTGAACACTGAAGCTTTCTTT. Its translation is CASSDNPGGVNTEAFF.